One and the same sample provided the 25 T cell receptor beta chains below, sequenced in a study of Graves' ophthalmopathy and Graves' hyperthyroidism. Amplified material comprised TCR beta CDR3 regions derived from RNA transcripts. RT-PCR was first run with HTBI primers, then multiplex PCR in a second round. TCRdb recomputed calls from the multiplex PCR reads with MiXCR, one row per CDR3 protein. The sample records over a million distinct CDR3 sequences, about 38% being singletons. The specimen sequenced was peripheral blood or thyroid tissue (not recorded which). These receptors came from an adult man with Graves' hyperthyroidism.

This clonotype was seen only a few times. Here the CDR3 DNA reads TGCGCCAGCAGCTTGACGGCCCTAGAGACCCAGTACTTC. Residues: CASSLTALETQYF. The chain uses TRBV5-1 and TRBJ2-5; D uncertain. CDR1 SGHRS and CDR2 YFSETQ come from the germline V gene. This CDR3 spans 13 amino acids. V shed 1 base and J shed 4 bases, with 8 bases lying between them. Based on the CDR3 plus reference TRBV5-1 and TRBJ2-5, the full variable domain is KAGVTQTPRYLIKTRGQQVTLSCSPISGHRSVSWYQQTPGQGLQFLFEYFSETQRNKGNFPGRFSGRQFSNSRSEMNVSTLELGDSALYLCASSLTALETQYFGPGTRLLVL.

V and J are TRBV5-5 and TRBJ1-4; 7 bases are shared with TRBD1. V trimming: 2 bases; J trimming: 0 bases; junction bases outside the gene matches: 4. Germline CDR1 reads SGHKS; CDR2 reads YYEKEE (reference sequence). The CDR3 sequence is 16 residues long. This CDR3 reads CASSFRDSTTNEKLFF. For the CDR3, the DNA is TGTGCCAGCAGCTTCCGGGACAGCACAACTAATGAAAAACTGTTTTTT.

This clonotype has ten or more counts. The genes are TRBV20-1 and TRBJ1-5; no clear D gene. CDR3 size: 14 residues. Per germline, CDR1 DFQATT and CDR2 SNEGSKA (reference sequence). Trimming cost V 2 bases and J 5 bases, with 13 bases left between them. The CDR3 DNA sequence: TGCAGTGCTAGAACCCTGGACTTTTATCAGCCCCAGCATTTT. Its translation: CSARTLDFYQPQHF.

Regarding this clonotype: A junction end diverges from the germline sequence, so it may reflect a read error. V gene TRBV7-9 combines with J gene TRBJ1-4; no definite D call. The CDR3 is 14 residues long. Germline CDR1 reads SEHNR; CDR2 reads FQNEAQ (reference sequence). CDR3 bases: TGCGCCAGCAGCCAAGTTCTATTTGATGAAAAACTGTTTTTT. It is translated as CASSQVLFDEKLFF.

The CDR3 reads CASKHAGMRTEAFF. The CDR3 nucleotides read TGTGCCAGCAAACACGCGGGGATGAGAACTGAAGCTTTCTTT. The chain is built from TRBV14 and TRBJ1-1; no clear D gene. CDR1 is SGHDN and CDR2 is FVKESK in the germline V gene. Trimming took 7 bases from V and 5 from J, leaving 17 bases between them. The CDR3 consists of 14 residues.

The rearrangement links TRBV20-1 to TRBJ1-5; 8 bases agree with TRBD1. The CDR3 runs to 14 residues. CDR1 is DFQATT, CDR2 SNEGSKA, per germline (reference sequence). J was trimmed by 4 bases and V by 0 bases; bases with no gene match: 2. The DNA of the CDR3 is TGCAGTGCTAGAGAGGACAGGGTTAATCAGCCCCAGCATTTT. Translated, it gives CSAREDRVNQPQHF.

This clonotype has only a few counts. This chain links TRBV2 with TRBJ1-1, with 8 bases that match TRBD1. The germline CDR1 and CDR2 sequences are SNHLY and FYNNEI. This CDR3 is built from 16 residues. V gave up 5 bases and J gave up 6 bases; unmatched junction bases: 14. CDR3 region: CASSFFGSGGPSEAFF. For the CDR3, the DNA is TGTGCCAGCAGTTTCTTTGGATCAGGGGGCCCATCTGAAGCTTTCTTT.

This clonotype has at least ten counts. The V and J genes are TRBV29-1 and TRBJ2-5; no firm D call. The V and J ends lost 2 bases and 2 bases respectively, with 15 bases between them. Germline CDR1 and CDR2: SQVTM and ANQGSEA. There are 15 residues in the CDR3. CDR3 amino acids: CSVETARSKQETQYF. The CDR3 DNA follows: TGCAGCGTTGAAACAGCCAGGAGTAAGCAAGAGACCCAGTACTTC.

V and J are TRBV7-3 and TRBJ2-2, with D perhaps matching TRBD2 (6 bases). The CDR3 extends over 15 amino acids. In germline, CDR1 is SGHTA, CDR2 FQGTGA. V was trimmed by 6 bases and J by 2 bases, leaving 13 bases between them. The CDR3 coding sequence is TGTGCCAGCAGTGAAGGCGGGGATAACACCGGGGAGCTGTTTTTT. The encoded protein is CASSEGGDNTGELFF.

This clonotype has just a few counts. Mismatch with germline at one junction end may stem from a read error. The chain has TRBV5-1 and TRBJ1-1; 8 nucleotides agree with TRBD1. Germline V gene data show CDR1 as SGHRS and CDR2 as YFSETQ. This CDR3 is 11 amino acids long. CDR3 nucleotides: TGCGCCAGCAGCCTCGGCCGGGACAGGCAGTTT. Protein sequence: CASSLGRDRQF.

Turning to this clonotype: This may come from a read error, since a much larger clone is one base off. The rearrangement joins TRBV12-3 or TRBV12-4 to TRBJ1-2; unclear D gene. The V end was cut by 7 bases, the J end by 7 bases, with 22 bases between. The CDR3 has 15 amino acids. In nucleotides, the CDR3 is TGTGCCAGCACCCCTGATATCAGGAAGTACTGTGGCTACACCTTC. This gives the protein CASTPDIRKYCGYTF.

In its sample, this clonotype was seen many times. V gene TRBV7-9 combines with J gene TRBJ2-7; possible D gene TRBD2, 6 bases. Germline V CDR1 and CDR2: SEHNR, FQNEAQ (reference sequence). The CDR3 sequence is 16 residues long. V gave up 1 base and J gave up 0 bases, with 13 bases separating them. The CDR3 sequence is CASSLEPGLGSYEQYF. As DNA, the CDR3 is TGTGCCAGCAGCTTAGAGCCGGGACTGGGCTCCTACGAGCAGTACTTC. The full variable domain, rest sourced from reference TRBV7-9 and TRBJ2-7, is DTGVSQNPRHKITKRGQNVTFRCDPISEHNRLYWYRQTLGQGPEFLTYFQNEAQLEKSRLLSDRFSAERPKGSFSTLEIQRTEQGDSAMYLCASSLEPGLGSYEQYFGPGTRLTVT.

This clonotype was counted ten times or more. CDR3 loop: CASSLEGPPPEQYF. The CDR3, as DNA: TGTGCCAGCAGCTTAGAGGGTCCGCCCCCCGAGCAGTACTTC. The rearrangement joins TRBV7-9 to TRBJ2-7; no firm D call. Germline assignment: CDR1 SEHNR and CDR2 FQNEAQ (reference sequence). The length of the CDR3 is 14 residues. The V gene lost 1 base and the J gene lost 6 bases, with 13 bases spanning the gap.

This chain joins TRBV10-2 and TRBJ1-1, with a weak D call TRBD1 (6 bases). Germline V gene lookup returns CDR1 WSHSY and CDR2 SAAADI. The CDR3 consists of 15 residues. V was shortened by 0 bases and J by 3 bases, with 11 bases between the two germline ends. The CDR3 nucleotides are TGCGCCAGCAGTGAGTCCGCGGGGGGCGACACTGAAGCTTTCTTT. Encoded protein: CASSESAGGDTEAFF.

This clonotype was observed many times. This chain uses TRBV2 with TRBJ1-6; tentatively, D is TRBD1 (5 bases). Per germline, CDR1 SNHLY and CDR2 FYNNEI. Trimming took 7 bases from V and 0 from J, leaving 7 bases between them. This CDR3 comprises 14 residues. The CDR3 DNA reads as TGTGCCAGCAAGGGGAGCTCCTATAATTCACCCCTCCACTTT. This gives the protein CASKGSSYNSPLHF. The full variable domain, in which reference TRBV2 and TRBJ1-6 provide the parts outside the CDR3, is EPEVTQTPSHQVTQMGQEVILRCVPISNHLYFYWYRQILGQKVEFLVSFYNNEISEKSEIFDDQFSVERPDGSNFTLKIRSTKLEDSAMYFCASKGSSYNSPLHFGNGTRLTVT.

The V gene is TRBV25-1, the J gene TRBJ2-7; D might be TRBD1 (5 bases). This CDR3 contains 14 residues. V shed 3 bases and J shed 4 bases, with 13 bases lying between them. Germline values: CDR1 MGHDK, CDR2 SYGVNS. The CDR3 protein is CASSDTGLGYEQYF. The CDR3 DNA follows: TGTGCCAGCAGTGATACAGGATTAGGGTACGAGCAGTACTTC.

This clonotype was counted many times. CDR3 amino acids: CASSQDLSGGETQYF. The CDR3, as DNA: TGCGCCAGCAGCCAAGATCTTTCGGGAGGAGAGACCCAGTACTTC. The gene calls are TRBV4-3 and TRBJ2-5, with TRBD2 matching 7 bases. Germline lookup yields CDR1 LGHNA and CDR2 YSLEER. The CDR3 is 15 amino acids. V shed 0 bases and J 4 bases; nucleotides not matched to a gene: 5.

This clonotype was seen repeatedly, ten times or more. The V call is TRBV7-9, the J call TRBJ2-7; D may correspond to TRBD1 or TRBD2 (5 bases each). The CDR3 is 13 amino acids. Germline CDR1 is SEHNR and CDR2 is FQNEAQ (reference sequence). The V end was cut by 11 bases, the J end by 3 bases, with 17 bases between. CDR3 DNA sequence: TGTGCCGCAGCAGGGACGGTCGGCTACGAGCAGTACTTC. Translated: CAAAGTVGYEQYF.

The chain recombines TRBV2 with TRBJ1-3, with D uncertain. This CDR3 has 14 residues. From germline, CDR1 is SNHLY and CDR2 FYNNEI. V shed 8 bases and J shed 3 bases, with 14 bases lying between them. The CDR3 here is CASLVPASGNTIYF. CDR3 bases: TGTGCCAGCTTGGTTCCGGCCAGTGGAAACACCATATATTTT.

This clonotype has only a few counts. This chain links TRBV12-3 or TRBV12-4 with TRBJ2-7; TRBD1 agrees at 11 bases. This CDR3 is 15 amino acids long. V was pared by 6 bases and J by 3 bases, with 7 bases of the junction left unmatched. Here the CDR3 reads CASSPDGTGGYEQYF. The DNA of the CDR3 is TGTGCCAGCAGCCCTGACGGGACAGGGGGCTACGAGCAGTACTTC.

This clonotype appeared many times. The gene calls are TRBV6-5 and TRBJ1-5, with unresolved D. CDR3 size: 14 residues. V was cut by 5 bases and J by 4 bases, with 12 bases left in between. CDR1 and CDR2 from the germline V gene are MNHEY and SVGAGI. The CDR3: CASSASRANQPQHF. CDR3 nucleotides: TGTGCCAGCAGTGCATCGAGGGCAAATCAGCCCCAGCATTTT.

This clonotype appeared a few times. The chain links TRBV6-2 or TRBV6-3 to TRBJ2-7; D may be TRBD1 (5 bases). The CDR3 sequence is 12 residues long. The germline V and J ends were trimmed by 7 bases and 8 bases, with 15 bases remaining between them. The V gene's germline CDR1 is MNHEY and CDR2 SVGEGT. CDR3 DNA sequence: TGTGCCAGCATCGACCCTCAGGGTCAGCAGTACTTC. The encoded protein is CASIDPQGQQYF.

This clonotype was counted many times. The chain employs TRBV7-6 and TRBJ2-7; 10 positions agree with TRBD1. The CDR3 is 15 amino acids. Germline CDR1 reads SGHVS; CDR2 reads FNYEAQ. J lost 5 bases, V lost 5 bases, and 9 bases had no gene match. Here the CDR3 DNA reads TGTGCCAGCAGCCCGGACAGGGGGTGGATCAACGAGCAGTACTTC. Translated, it gives CASSPDRGWINEQYF.

This clonotype came up many times. V usage is TRBV2 and J usage is TRBJ2-7; D remains ambiguous. The V end lost 2 bases, the J end lost 6 bases, and 17 bases lay between the germline ends. CDR1 SNHLY and CDR2 FYNNEI come from the germline V gene. This CDR3 has 15 amino acids. CDR3 amino acids: CASSEFGPDPGEQYF. The CDR3 coding sequence is TGTGCCAGCAGTGAATTTGGGCCAGACCCTGGCGAGCAGTACTTC. Variable domain in full (rest from reference TRBV2 and TRBJ2-7): EPEVTQTPSHQVTQMGQEVILRCVPISNHLYFYWYRQILGQKVEFLVSFYNNEISEKSEIFDDQFSVERPDGSNFTLKIRSTKLEDSAMYFCASSEFGPDPGEQYFGPGTRLTVT.

This clonotype was observed a single time. V gene TRBV25-1 combines with J gene TRBJ2-5, with TRBD2 matching over 8 bases. Unmatched junction bases numbered 6, after V lost 1 base and J lost 5 bases. The V gene's germline CDR1 is MGHDK and CDR2 SYGVNS. The CDR3 extends over 15 amino acids. In DNA form, the CDR3 reads TGTGCCAGCAGTGAATGGGGACTAGGTACGGAGACCCAGTACTTC. Translation gives CASSEWGLGTETQYF.